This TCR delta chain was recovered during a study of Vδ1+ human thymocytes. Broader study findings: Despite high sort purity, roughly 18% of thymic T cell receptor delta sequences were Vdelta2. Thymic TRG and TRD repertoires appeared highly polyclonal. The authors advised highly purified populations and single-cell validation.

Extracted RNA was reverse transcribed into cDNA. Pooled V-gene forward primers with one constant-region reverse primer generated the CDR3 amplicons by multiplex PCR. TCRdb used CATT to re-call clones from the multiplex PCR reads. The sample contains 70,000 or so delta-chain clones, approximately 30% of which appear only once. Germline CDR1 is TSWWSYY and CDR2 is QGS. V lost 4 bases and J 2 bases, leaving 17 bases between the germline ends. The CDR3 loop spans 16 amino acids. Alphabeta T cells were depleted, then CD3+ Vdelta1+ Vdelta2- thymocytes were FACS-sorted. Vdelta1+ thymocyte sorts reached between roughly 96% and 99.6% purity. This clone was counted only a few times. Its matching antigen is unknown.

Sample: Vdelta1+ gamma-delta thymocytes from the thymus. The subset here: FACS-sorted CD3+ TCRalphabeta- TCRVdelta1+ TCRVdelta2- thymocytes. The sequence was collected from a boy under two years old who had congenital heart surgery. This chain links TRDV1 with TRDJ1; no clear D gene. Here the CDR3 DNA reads TGTGCTCTTGGGGCCGTTGGTCCTCCCCAGACCGATAAACTCATCTTT. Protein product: CALGAVGPPQTDKLIF.